The next 7 T cell receptor beta chains were all read from a single sample in a study. Amplification of TRBV12-4/TRBJ1-2 clonotypes used adaptor-ligated barcode primers. TCRdb ran MiXCR on the multiplex PCR reads and lists one entry per CDR3 protein. The table lists around 1,500 distinct CDR3 sequences, 19% of them singletons, with 28% in the top ten. The sample taken for sequencing was naive CD4+ T cells sorted from blood. As to subset: naive CD4+ T cells, CD4+CD45RA+CD25-. The receptor source for this set is a female donor with breast cancer.

This clonotype is deemed medium-sized. This chain joins TRBV12-3 or TRBV12-4 and TRBJ1-2; D is perhaps TRBD1 (5 bases). The ends were cut back, 5 bases at V and 3 bases at J, with 13 bases in the middle. The CDR3 contains 14 residues. CDR3 in amino acids: CASSAGTLDYGYTF. The CDR3, as DNA: TGTGCCAGCAGTGCCGGGACTCTGGACTATGGCTACACCTTC.

V usage is TRBV12-3 or TRBV12-4 and J usage is TRBJ1-2, with 8 bases that match TRBD1. The junction had 5 bases not matched to a gene; V was cut back by 5 bases and J by 3 bases. The CDR3 has 14 amino acids. This CDR3 is CASSGQGLYYGYTF. CDR3 DNA: TGTGCCAGCAGTGGACAGGGACTCTACTATGGCTACACCTTC.

This chain connects TRBV12-3 or TRBV12-4 to TRBJ1-2, with 8 bases identical to TRBD1. V trimming: 5 bases; J trimming: 5 bases; junction bases outside the gene matches: 7. The CDR3 loop spans 14 amino acids. CDR3 region: CASSGQGQVYGYTF. Written as DNA, the CDR3 is TGTGCCAGCAGTGGACAGGGACAGGTTTATGGCTACACCTTC.

This clonotype came up a few times. Since a much larger clone is just one base distant, this may be a read error. The chain carries TRBV12-3 or TRBV12-4 and TRBJ1-2, with D possibly TRBD1 on 5 matching bases. CDR3 length: 16 amino acids. Trimming stripped 4 bases from V and 6 bases from J, with 21 bases between. The CDR3 nucleotides are TGTGCCAGCAGTTCCAAGGGTGGACAAGGAGTGGATGGCTACACCTTC. Its translation is CASSSKGGQGVDGYTF.

By sample share, this clonotype is medium-sized. V and J are TRBV12-3 or TRBV12-4 and TRBJ1-2; D not resolved. The CDR3 covers 13 residues. Trimming cost V 3 bases and J 3 bases, with 8 bases left between them. The CDR3 spells CASSLGVYYGYTF. The CDR3 DNA reads as TGTGCCAGCAGTTTGGGTGTTTACTATGGCTACACCTTC.

This clonotype is hyperexpanded within its sample. The chain has TRBV12-3 or TRBV12-4 and TRBJ1-2; D perhaps matches TRBD1 (5 bases). The V gene lost 2 bases and the J gene lost 2 bases, with 6 bases spanning the gap. CDR3 length: 13 residues. CDR3 in DNA: TGTGCCAGCAGTTTATCAGGGAACTATGGCTACACCTTC. Its translation: CASSLSGNYGYTF.

This clonotype ranks as medium-sized. This chain joins TRBV12-3 or TRBV12-4 and TRBJ1-2, with D perhaps TRBD1 (6 bases). Trimming pared 3 bases from V and 8 bases from J, leaving 13 bases between. The CDR3 extends over 13 amino acids. The DNA of the CDR3 is TGTGCCAGCAGTTTGACAGGTCGAGGAGGCTACACCTTC. The encoded protein is CASSLTGRGGYTF.